A single sample gave rise to the 4 T cell receptor beta chains below, sequenced in a study of T-cell reconstitution after alpha-beta-depleted transplantation in children. Preparation of the TCRbeta library involved a method that used unique molecular identifiers. Via MiXCR, TCRdb re-called the PCR reads, giving one row per CDR3 protein. The sample holds about 980,000 distinct CDR3 sequences, about 30% seen once. The sequences come from PBMCs, mostly from graft donor cells, collected 360 days after TCRalphabeta/CD19-depleted stem cell transplant. The receptors come from a boy younger than two who had a stem cell transplant for SCID, so the T cells may come from the graft donor.

This chain connects TRBV12-3 or TRBV12-4 to TRBJ1-2; no reliable D call. The CDR3 spans 14 residues. V was cut by 6 bases and J by 4 bases, with 15 bases left in between. This CDR3 is CASRRAGGSYGYTF. In DNA, the CDR3 is TGTGCCAGCAGACGGGCCGGAGGTTCCTATGGCTACACCTTC.

This clonotype has more than one count but fewer than ten. The V and J genes are TRBV5-1 and TRBJ2-7; TRBD1 aligns across 7 bases. This CDR3 region has 13 residues. The germline V gene encodes CDR1 SGHRS and CDR2 YFSETQ. Trimming at V came to 5 bases and at J to 6 bases, leaving 8 bases not matched to a gene. The CDR3 spells CASRATGVLEQYF. For the CDR3, the DNA is TGCGCCAGCAGGGCAACAGGGGTGCTCGAGCAGTACTTC.

This chain links TRBV19 with TRBJ2-2; 12 bases fit TRBD1. The CDR3 totals 15 residues. CDR1 LNHDA and CDR2 SQIVND come from the germline V gene (reference sequence). The V and J ends lost 6 bases and 7 bases, in that order; junction bases with no gene match: 6. Here the CDR3 DNA reads TGTGCCAGTAGGTTCGGGACAGGGGGCTTCGGGGAGCTGTTTTTT. This translates into CASRFGTGGFGELFF. The whole variable domain, filled in from reference TRBV19 and TRBJ2-2, reads DGGITQSPKYLFRKEGQNVTLSCEQNLNHDAMYWYRQDPGQGLRLIYYSQIVNDFQKGDIAEGYSVSREKKESFPLTVTSAQKNPTAFYLCASRFGTGGFGELFFGEGSRLTVL.

This clonotype was seen more than once but under ten times. The chain carries TRBV12-3 or TRBV12-4 and TRBJ1-2; D gene ambiguous. The V end lost 5 bases, the J end lost 0 bases, and 13 bases lay between the germline ends. CDR3 length: 15 amino acids. CDR3 residues: CASSITAAANYGYTF. DNA for the CDR3: TGTGCCAGCAGTATAACGGCCGCGGCTAACTATGGCTACACCTTC.